The source of this T cell receptor (beta chain) is a study of vaccination and CD4 T cells after COVID-19. Study-wide background: Stimuli were overlapping spike peptide pools of SARS-CoV-2 and three common cold coronaviruses (HCoV-NL63, HCoV-OC43, HCoV-229E). Each of the control cultures got a CEFX pool, an HIV-1 Nef pool, or no peptide.

Cultured CD4+ T-cell DNA underwent Oncomine TCR Beta short-read sequencing. Each CDR3 protein is one row after TCRdb ran MiXCR on the PCR reads. The table has thousands of distinct CDR3 sequences, about 70% seen once. Germline CDR1 SGHTA, CDR2 FQGTGA. With V trimmed by 5 bases and J by 4 bases, 13 bases remained unmatched. This CDR3 spans 16 amino acids. General study points: Relatively few convalescent patients and no early post-infection timepoints were analyzed.

Concerning this clonotype itself: Antigen specificity is unknown.

Treatment of the sample: roughly 10-day PBMC culture with coronavirus spike peptide pools or control peptides (ViraFEST assay). The sequence came from a human donor with COVID-19. The starting material was cultured CD4+ T cells from blood, obtained after SARS-CoV-2 vaccination. The chain is built from TRBV7-3 and TRBJ1-1; the match to TRBD1 covers 7 bases. DNA for the CDR3: TGTGCCAGCAGCCCCGGGATGACAGGGTTGGGCACTGAAGCTTTCTTT. Its protein is CASSPGMTGLGTEAFF.